Listed here are 10 T cell receptor beta chains from one sample, sequenced in a study of beta chain features in type 1 diabetes. Study-wide points: All four CD4+ subsets from Type 1 diabetes patients carried moderately but significantly shorter TCRB CDR3s.

Which antigens these TCRs recognize remains unknown. Expressed TCRB transcripts were sequenced because the isolated RNA had all been reverse transcribed beforehand. Sequencing was performed with immunoSEQ multiplex PCR; in TCRdb, only in-frame clones are kept and a portion is missing. The data show roughly 260,000 clones, around 20% seen once. The sequenced material came from naive CD4+ T cells from blood. The receptors stem from a woman between 35 and 50 years old with type 1 diabetes.

This chain uses TRBV7-3 with TRBJ2-7; tentative D call: TRBD2 (6 bases). The CDR3 runs 14 residues. Trimming left V 3 bases short and J 3 bases short, with 12 bases between. Germline-derived CDR1 and CDR2 are SGHTA and FQGTGA. This chain's CDR3 is CASSLGPAGYEQYF. CDR3 sequence (DNA): TGTGCCAGCAGCTTGGGGCCAGCGGGCTACGAGCAGTACTTC.

V and J are TRBV29-1 and TRBJ1-1; the D gene is possibly TRBD1 (6 bases). V was cut by 7 bases and J by 8 bases, with 23 bases left in between. The germline V gene has CDR1 SQVTM and CDR2 ANQGSEA. The CDR3 is 14 residues long. The CDR3 here is CSGTTGFGYGEAFF. DNA of the CDR3: TGCAGCGGAACGACAGGTTTTGGGTATGGAGAAGCTTTCTTT.

The chain employs TRBV6-5 and TRBJ2-5; a weak D match, TRBD1 (5 bases). The ends were cut back, 9 bases at V and 7 bases at J, with 12 bases in the middle. The CDR3 consists of 11 residues. The germline V gene has CDR1 MNHEY and CDR2 SVGAGI. CDR3 residues: CASWGRGTQYF. The CDR3, as DNA: TGTGCCAGTTGGGGCAGAGGGACCCAGTACTTC.

This clone was seen only a few times. The rearrangement joins TRBV28 to TRBJ2-7; TRBD1 aligns across 10 bases. The V gene end was trimmed by 8 bases and the J gene end by 6 bases; junction bases not matched to a gene: 10. CDR3 length equals 14 residues. The germline gives CDR1 MDHEN, CDR2 SYDVKM. The CDR3 DNA reads TGTGCCAGCCGGGACAGGGGTAAGGACCGCGAGCAGTACTTC. This gives the protein CASRDRGKDREQYF. The full variable domain, completed using reference TRBV28 and TRBJ2-7, is DVKVTQSSRYLVKRTGEKVFLECVQDMDHENMFWYRQDPGLGLRLIYFSYDVKMKEKGDIPEGYSVSREKKERFSLILESASTNQTSMYLCASRDRGKDREQYFGPGTRLTVT.

CDR3 coding DNA: TGTGCCAGCAGCTTAGAGCCAACAGCGACCCAGTACTTC. It yields the protein CASSLEPTATQYF. The J gene is TRBJ2-5, the V gene TRBV7-8; D ambiguous. The CDR3 has 13 amino acids. Looked up from germline, CDR1 is SGHVS and CDR2 is FQNEAQ. The germline V and J ends were trimmed by 1 base and 7 bases, with 10 bases remaining between them.

This clone occurred a few times. The V call is TRBV5-4, the J call TRBJ2-6; no reliable D call. Trimming took off 0 bases at V and 4 bases at J, with 8 bases between the two ends. The germline gives CDR1 SGHNT, CDR2 YYREEE (reference sequence). This CDR3 contains 15 residues. The CDR3 spells CASSLVDSGANVLTF. Here the CDR3 DNA reads TGTGCCAGCAGCTTGGTCGACTCCGGGGCCAACGTCCTGACTTTC. The full variable domain, rest sourced from reference TRBV5-4 and TRBJ2-6, is ETGVTQSPTHLIKTRGQQVTLRCSSQSGHNTVSWYQQALGQGPQFIFQYYREEENGRGNFPPRFSGLQFPNYSSELNVNALELDDSALYLCASSLVDSGANVLTFGAGSRLTVL.

This clone was seen more than once but under ten times. This chain joins TRBV10-2 and TRBJ2-7; D gene unclear. The CDR3 extends over 13 amino acids. The germline gives CDR1 WSHSY, CDR2 SAAADI. V lost 4 bases and J lost 6, with 13 bases in between. DNA for the CDR3: TGCGCCAGCAGTGCCCAGAAGGCGGTCGAGCAGTACTTC. Protein sequence: CASSAQKAVEQYF.

This clone appeared a single time. This chain joins TRBV9 and TRBJ1-3, with no clear D. From germline, CDR1 is SGDLS and CDR2 YYNGEE. Trimming stripped 2 bases from V and 4 bases from J, with 7 bases between. CDR3 size: 13 residues. CDR3 sequence reads: CASSVAGGNTIYF. CDR3 DNA: TGTGCCAGCAGCGTTGCGGGGGGAAACACCATATATTTT.

The genes are TRBV13 and TRBJ2-2; TRBD2 agrees at 7 bases. The germline CDR1 and CDR2 sequences are PRHDT and FYEKMQ (reference sequence). The CDR3 contains 16 residues. Trimming cost V 0 bases and J 2 bases; bases outside gene matches: 3. The CDR3 spells CASSLGLAANTGELFF. CDR3 nucleotide sequence: TGTGCCAGCAGCTTAGGGCTAGCGGCTAACACCGGGGAGCTGTTTTTT.

This chain uses TRBV30 with TRBJ2-5; a possible D gene is TRBD2 (5 bases). Germline-derived CDR1 and CDR2 are GTSNPN and SVGIG (reference sequence). This CDR3 region has 13 residues. CDR3 sequence: CAWAETFEGTQYF. In DNA form, the CDR3 reads TGTGCTTGGGCCGAGACGTTTGAGGGGACCCAGTACTTC.